Shown below are 31 T cell receptor beta chains from a single sample sequenced in a study of T cell clonality in common variable immunodeficiency. What these receptors recognize is not known. Study-wide results and caveats: Common variable immunodeficiency TCR beta sequences reportedly had fewer deletions and N-nucleotide insertions.

Data came from immunoSEQ multiplex PCR; TCRdb stores just in-frame clones and leaves some out. In total the sample includes approximately 17,000 clones, none of them seen once. The sample taken for sequencing was peripheral blood mononuclear cells. Receptor source: a human donor with common variable immunodeficiency.

In this sample, this clone turned up many times. Read data end 3 residues before the CDR3 end; the end is taken from the germline J gene. This same CDR3 is encoded by further DNA sequences in the sample. This sequence joins TRBV2 and TRBJ1-4, with D tentatively TRBD1 (5 bases). Germline V gene lookup returns CDR1 SNHLY and CDR2 FYNNEI. V shed 8 bases and J shed 5 bases, with 12 bases lying between them. The CDR3 has 13 amino acids. The CDR3 sequence is CASRGEENEKLFF. CDR3 DNA, as far as it was read: TGTGCCAGCCGAGGGGAGGAAAATGAAAAA.

About this clone itself: The read stops 3 residues short of the end of the CDR3; the missing end is completed from the germline J gene. The chain couples TRBV6-1 to TRBJ2-1, with TRBD1 as a possible D gene (5 bases). V was clipped by 3 bases and J by 9 bases, with 9 bases between them. The CDR3 consists of 12 residues. CDR1 and CDR2 (germline): MNHNS, SASEGT. CDR3 loop: CASSDRVGEQFF. CDR3 DNA, as far as it was read: TGTGCCAGCAGTGACAGGGTCGGTGAG.

This clone was observed a few times. The read terminates 3 residues ahead of where the CDR3 ends, so the germline J gene completes it. The J gene is TRBJ2-1, the V gene TRBV29-1; 10 bases agree with TRBD2. Germline V CDR1 and CDR2: SQVTM, ANQGSEA. Germline trimming cut 7 bases from V and 0 bases from J; bases unmatched to any gene: 12. The CDR3 is 17 residues long. The CDR3 DNA, read in part, is TGCAGCGCCCGACTAGCGGGCTCCTTGAGCTCCTACAATGAG. Protein product: CSARLAGSLSSYNE. From start to end, the CDR3 is CSARLAGSLSSYNEQFF.

This clone was seen repeatedly, ten times or more. With the read ending 3 residues before the CDR3 end, the germline J gene is used to fill in that end. The chain is built from TRBV20-1 and TRBJ2-3; TRBD2 might be the D (6 bases). CDR1 and CDR2 from the germline V gene are DFQATT and SNEGSKA (reference sequence). The CDR3 consists of 13 residues. Trimming pared 4 bases from V and 2 bases from J, leaving 10 bases between. The CDR3 sequence is CSANGLYTDTQYF. The covered CDR3 bases are TGCAGTGCTAATGGACTATACACAGATACG.

As for this clone: The sequenced fragment ends 3 residues before the CDR3 boundary, so the rest is inferred from the germline J gene. This sequence joins TRBV20-1 and TRBJ2-3; no firm D call. CDR3 length: 12 residues. Germline values: CDR1 DFQATT, CDR2 SNEGSKA (reference sequence). V was pared by 4 bases and J by 0 bases, with 5 bases between. The sequenced CDR3 bases are TGCAGTGCTATGTCAAGCACAGATACG. Translated, it gives CSAMSSTDT. The whole CDR3 sequence reads CSAMSSTDTQYF.

This clone appeared many times. The read terminates 3 residues ahead of where the CDR3 ends, so the germline J gene completes it. V and J are TRBV6-2 or TRBV6-3 and TRBJ1-4; TRBD1 is a possible D gene (5 bases). This CDR3 has 14 amino acids. Germline CDR1 MNHEY, CDR2 SVGEGT. V lost 6 bases and J 7 bases, leaving 15 bases between the germline ends. The DNA read from the CDR3 is TGTGCCAGCAGGCTTGGAGGGGCGAGTGAAAAA. Amino acid sequence: CASRLGGASEK. The full CDR3 sequence reads CASRLGGASEKLFF.

This clone was observed a few times. The read terminates 3 residues before the CDR3 end, so the remaining end is supplied by the germline J gene. The V call is TRBV18, the J call TRBJ1-4; 9 bases align to TRBD1. Germline V gene lookup returns CDR1 KGHSH and CDR2 LQKENI. This CDR3 has 15 amino acids. With V trimmed by 3 bases and J by 2 bases, 1 base remained unmatched. This chain's CDR3 is CASSPGQGTNEKLFF. Incomplete CDR3 DNA: TGTGCCAGCTCACCGGGACAGGGTACTAATGAAAAA.

As concerns this clone: The read is 3 residues too short to cover the CDR3 end, so that end is filled in from the germline J gene. The V call is TRBV19, the J call TRBJ1-5; the D is unclear. Germline V gene lookup returns CDR1 LNHDA and CDR2 SQIVND (reference sequence). With 2 bases removed from V and 3 bases from J, the gap between germline ends came to 14 bases. CDR3 size: 16 residues. The CDR3 here is CASSIIRTDYNQPQHF. The sequenced part of the CDR3 DNA is TGTGCCAGTAGTATAATCAGAACAGACTACAATCAGCCC.

This clone is medium-sized by share. The CDR3 end lies 3 residues beyond the end of the read and is filled in from the germline J gene. The V and J genes are TRBV18 and TRBJ1-1; 7 bases fit TRBD1. From germline, CDR1 is KGHSH and CDR2 LQKENI. This CDR3 is 14 amino acids long. Incomplete CDR3 DNA: TGTGCCAGCTCACCGTCCACAGGGGTCGGGGAA. Encoded protein: CASSPSTGVGE. The full CDR3 sequence reads CASSPSTGVGEAFF.

To note about this clone: The CDR3 end is not reached by the read, which stops 3 residues before it; the germline J gene fills it in. The chain joins TRBV7-2 to TRBJ2-1, with TRBD2 matching 8 bases. V trimming: 10 bases; J trimming: 3 bases; junction bases outside the gene matches: 5. The CDR3 covers 13 residues. Germline V gives CDR1 SGHTA, CDR2 FQGNSA. The CDR3 reads CATHSGNYNEQFF. The sequenced CDR3 bases are TGTGCCACCCATAGCGGGAACTACAATGAG.

At least ten counts were recorded for this clone. The CDR3 end is not reached by the read, which stops 3 residues before it; the germline J gene fills it in. This chain links TRBV29-1 with TRBJ2-1; 7 nucleotides line up with TRBD1. V lost 7 bases and J lost 0; bases outside the gene matches: 6. The CDR3 totals 14 residues. CDR1 and CDR2 (germline): SQVTM, ANQGSEA. The CDR3 spells CSADRDSSYNEQFF. CDR3 DNA, as far as it was read: TGCAGCGCCGACCGGGACAGCTCCTACAATGAG.

This clone has a count of ten or more. The read ends 3 residues shy of where the CDR3 ends; the end is completed using the germline J gene. The genes are TRBV20-1 and TRBJ2-7; TRBD2 agrees at 14 bases. The ends lost 2 bases at V and 2 bases at J; junction bases unmatched: 2. The germline V gene has CDR1 DFQATT and CDR2 SNEGSKA (reference sequence). There are 15 residues in the CDR3. Partial CDR3 DNA: TGCAGTGCTAGACGGGGACTAGCGGGGGCCTACGAG. This encodes CSARRGLAGAYE. The full CDR3 sequence reads CSARRGLAGAYEQYF.

This clone was picked up many times. The read gets to within 3 residues of the CDR3 end, and the germline J gene fills in the rest. The chain uses TRBV7-3 and TRBJ2-3; TRBD2 agrees at 8 bases. Germline CDR1 is SGHTA and CDR2 is FQGTGA. The length of the CDR3 is 16 residues. Trimming at V came to 3 bases and at J to 5 bases, leaving 10 bases not matched to a gene. The part of the CDR3 DNA that was read is TGTGCCAGCAGCTTCTCTACAGCGGGAGCTCTAGATACG. Translated: CASSFSTAGALDT. The whole CDR3 protein reads CASSFSTAGALDTQYF.

This clone turned up a few times. The read terminates 3 residues before the CDR3 end, so the remaining end is supplied by the germline J gene. The rearrangement links TRBV6-1 to TRBJ2-3; tentative D call: TRBD1 (5 bases). Germline V CDR1 and CDR2: MNHNS, SASEGT. V was shortened by 2 bases and J by 6 bases, with 6 bases between the two germline ends. This CDR3 has 12 residues. The covered CDR3 bases are TGTGCCAGCAGTGAAAGGGGTGATACG. Protein sequence: CASSERGDT. The full CDR3 reads CASSERGDTQYF.

This clone has at least ten counts. The read falls 3 residues short of the CDR3 end, and the missing part is taken from the germline J gene. The chain recombines TRBV19 with TRBJ1-4; maybe TRBD1 (5 bases). This CDR3 is 13 amino acids long. Germline assignment: CDR1 LNHDA and CDR2 SQIVND (reference sequence). CDR3 bases read: TGTGCCAGTAGTATTGCAGGGAAAGGAGGA. Encoded protein: CASSIAGKGG. The CDR3 reads in full as CASSIAGKGGLFF.

In its sample, this clone was seen many times. Read coverage stops 3 residues before the CDR3 terminus; the germline J gene supplies the remainder. The chain uses TRBV18 and TRBJ2-3; 8 bases match TRBD2. The CDR3 contains 14 residues. Germline V gene lookup returns CDR1 KGHSH and CDR2 LQKENI. V shed 3 bases, J shed 4 bases, and the junction held 3 bases outside the gene matches. CDR3 DNA (partial): TGTGCCAGCTCACCGGCACTAGCGGCAGATACG. Its translation is CASSPALAADT. The complete CDR3 sequence is CASSPALAADTQYF.

This clone was seen more than once but under ten times. The sequenced fragment ends 3 residues before the CDR3 boundary, so the rest is inferred from the germline J gene. The rearrangement links TRBV7-9 to TRBJ1-1; perhaps TRBD1 as D (6 bases). V was trimmed by 2 bases and J by 4 bases, leaving 8 bases between them. CDR3 length: 13 amino acids. Germline CDR1 is SEHNR and CDR2 is FQNEAQ (reference sequence). Here the CDR3 reads CASSLRGTTEAFF. The covered CDR3 bases are TGTGCCAGCAGCTTAAGGGGGACCACTGAA. The full variable domain, its missing parts supplied by reference TRBV7-9 and TRBJ1-1, is DTGVSQNPRHKITKRGQNVTFRCDPISEHNRLYWYRQTLGQGPEFLTYFQNEAQLEKSRLLSDRFSAERPKGSFSTLEIQRTEQGDSAMYLCASSLRGTTEAFFGQGTRLTVV.

Comments on this clone: Coverage ceases 3 residues before the CDR3 finishes, and the germline J gene fills in the end. The chain employs TRBV18 and TRBJ2-5; TRBD1 is a possible D gene (6 bases). CDR3 length: 14 residues. Trimming took off 0 bases at V and 5 bases at J, with 10 bases between the two ends. Germline V lookup: CDR1 KGHSH, CDR2 LQKENI. This CDR3 is CASSPPQGRETQYF. The sequenced CDR3 bases are TGTGCCAGCTCACCACCACAGGGTAGGGAGACC.

This clone was seen only a few times. The DNA ends 3 residues before the CDR3 does, and the rest of the CDR3 is filled in from the germline J gene. This sequence joins TRBV7-9 and TRBJ1-4; D remains unclear. Germline V gene lookup returns CDR1 SEHNR and CDR2 FQNEAQ (reference sequence). The V end lost 4 bases, the J end lost 5 bases, and 11 bases lay between the germline ends. The CDR3 sequence is 14 residues long. CDR3 DNA (partial): TGTGCCAGCAGCTCCGAAGACACAAATGAAAAA. Amino acids: CASSSEDTNEK. The entire CDR3 protein is CASSSEDTNEKLFF.

This clone has ten or more counts. The read halts 3 residues ahead of the CDR3 end, with the missing end drawn from the germline J gene. The chain carries TRBV19 and TRBJ2-3, with 8 nucleotides matching TRBD2. The CDR3 contains 13 residues. V lost 5 bases and J lost 6; bases outside the gene matches: 4. Germline CDR1 LNHDA, CDR2 SQIVND (reference sequence). CDR3: CASSVAGSDTQYF. The CDR3 bases that were read are TGTGCCAGTAGTGTAGCGGGGAGTGATACG.

Only a few counts were recorded for this clone. CDR3 amino acids: CASSLVGDLTEAFF. The part of the CDR3 DNA that was read is TGTGCCAGCAGCTTAGTCGGGGATCTGACTGAA. The chain combines TRBV7-8 with TRBJ1-1; no clear D. The CDR3 end falls 3 residues outside the read, so it is completed with the germline J gene. In germline, CDR1 is SGHVS, CDR2 FQNEAQ. The V and J ends lost 1 base and 5 bases respectively, with 11 bases between them. This CDR3 region has 14 residues. Complete variable domain (other parts from reference TRBV7-8 and TRBJ1-1): GAGVSQSPRYKVAKRGQDVALRCDPISGHVSLFWYQQALGQGPEFLTYFQNEAQLDKSGLPSDRFFAERPEGSVSTLKIQRTQQEDSAVYLCASSLVGDLTEAFFGQGTRLTVV.

This clone was seen more than once but under ten times. Read sequence stops 3 residues before the CDR3 end, and the germline J gene provides the missing end. V is TRBV6-1 and J is TRBJ1-1, with 7 bases identical to TRBD1. J was trimmed by 4 bases and V by 0 bases; bases with no gene match: 11. Looked up from germline, CDR1 is MNHNS and CDR2 is SASEGT. CDR3 length equals 17 residues. Incomplete CDR3 DNA: TGTGCCAGCAGTGAAGCGAGGGGGCCAGGGAGAGGCACTGAA. The encoded protein is CASSEARGPGRGTE. The full CDR3 protein reads CASSEARGPGRGTEAFF.

This clone was seen many times. From the germline J gene comes the end of the CDR3, since the read stops 3 residues before it. J is TRBJ2-3 and V is TRBV18, with 11 positions matching TRBD2. Germline values: CDR1 KGHSH, CDR2 LQKENI. V shed 3 bases and J 5 bases; nucleotides not matched to a gene: 4. This CDR3 spans 15 amino acids. CDR3 DNA, as far as it was read: TGTGCCAGCTCACCTGCTAGCGGGGGGCTAGATACG. The encoded protein is CASSPASGGLDT. The CDR3 as a whole reads CASSPASGGLDTQYF. Variable domain in full (rest from reference TRBV18 and TRBJ2-3): NAGVMQNPRHLVRRRGQEARLRCSPMKGHSHVYWYRQLPEEGLKFMVYLQKENIIDESGMPKERFSAEFPKEGPSILRIQQVVRGDSAAYFCASSPASGGLDTQYFGPGTRLTVL.

As to this clone: The read stops 3 residues short of the end of the CDR3; the missing end is completed from the germline J gene. This chain uses TRBV7-8 with TRBJ2-5, with 9 positions matching TRBD1. The CDR3 loop spans 15 amino acids. In germline, CDR1 is SGHVS, CDR2 FQNEAQ. The V segment lost 4 bases and the J segment 3 bases; nucleotides outside the gene matches: 6. The CDR3 is CASSSTGGWEETQYF. The covered CDR3 bases are TGTGCCAGCAGCTCAACAGGGGGCTGGGAAGAGACC.

This clone was seen ten or more times. The CDR3 end falls 3 residues outside the read, so it is completed with the germline J gene. This sequence joins TRBV29-1 and TRBJ1-2; the D is unclear. Germline values: CDR1 SQVTM, CDR2 ANQGSEA. The CDR3 has 11 residues. Partial CDR3 DNA: TGCAGCGCAGAGACAAACCCATAC. This translates into CSAETNPY. The CDR3 in full is CSAETNPYYTF.

Only a few counts were recorded for this clone. The read finishes 3 residues shy of the CDR3 end, and the germline J gene is used to complete it. The chain employs TRBV6-2 or TRBV6-3 and TRBJ2-5, with TRBD2 as a possible D gene (5 bases). Trimming took 5 bases from V and 2 from J, leaving 18 bases between them. The CDR3 runs 16 residues. Germline CDR1 reads MNHEY; CDR2 reads SVGEGT. The CDR3 loop reads CASSPIARNHQETQYF. The part of the CDR3 DNA that was read is TGTGCCAGCAGTCCTATAGCGAGAAACCATCAAGAGACC.

This clone was seen a few times. The read ends 3 residues before the CDR3 terminus; that terminus is restored from the germline J gene. The J gene is TRBJ2-2, the V gene TRBV7-9; weak D call: TRBD1 (6 bases). The length of the CDR3 is 14 residues. V was shortened by 4 bases and J by 3 bases, with 9 bases between the two germline ends. Germline V gene sequence: CDR1 SEHNR, CDR2 FQNEAQ (reference sequence). Incomplete CDR3 DNA: TGTGCCAGCAGCTGGGACACGTACACCGGGGAG. Residues: CASSWDTYTGE. The whole CDR3 protein reads CASSWDTYTGELFF.

This clone has only a few counts. The read ends 3 residues early relative to the CDR3; the germline J gene fills the gap. The rearrangement links TRBV18 to TRBJ2-2; D gene unclear. Between the trimmed V and J ends, which lost 3 bases and 1 base, there was a span of 9 bases. Germline CDR1 is KGHSH and CDR2 is LQKENI. The CDR3 loop spans 15 amino acids. This CDR3 reads CASSPTTGNTGELFF. Incomplete CDR3 DNA: TGTGCCAGCTCACCTACGACGGGGAACACCGGGGAG.

In its sample, this clone was seen a few times. The CDR3 end falls 3 residues outside the read, so it is completed with the germline J gene. The rearrangement links TRBV20-1 to TRBJ2-7; 8 nucleotides match TRBD1. CDR1 is DFQATT and CDR2 is SNEGSKA in the germline V gene (reference sequence). The CDR3 is 13 residues long. V was pared by 5 bases and J by 4 bases, with 7 bases of the junction left unmatched. The CDR3 DNA, read in part, is TGCAGTGCTCTCCGGGACAGGTTTTACGAG. Encoded protein: CSALRDRFYE. The entire CDR3 reads CSALRDRFYEQYF.

This clone was found many times. CDR3 residues: CASSFGLANTGELFF. The CDR3 DNA, read in part, is TGTGCCAGCAGCTTCGGACTAGCGAACACCGGGGAG. The chain combines TRBV3-1 (or the pseudogene TRBV3-2) with TRBJ2-2; 7 bases match TRBD2. Read sequence stops 3 residues before the CDR3 end, and the germline J gene provides the missing end. Per germline, CDR1 LGHDT and CDR2 YNNKEL (reference sequence). Trimming cost V 5 bases and J 0 bases; bases outside gene matches: 3. The CDR3 is made up of 15 amino acids.

This clone was detected many times. The CDR3 extends 3 residues past the end of the read, so its final part is completed from the germline J gene. The J gene is TRBJ2-2, the V gene TRBV5-1; D perhaps matches TRBD1 (5 bases). Looked up from germline, CDR1 is SGHRS and CDR2 is YFSETQ. There are 15 residues in the CDR3. V was cut by 2 bases and J by 4 bases, with 12 bases left in between. The CDR3 DNA, read in part, is TGCGCCAGCAGCTTCAGGGTCGGAAGCACCGGGGAG. This gives the protein CASSFRVGSTGE. The CDR3 as a whole reads CASSFRVGSTGELFF.